These T cell receptor beta chains were read from a single sample in a study of cytomegalovirus exposure and HLA in healthy donors. Clones were sequenced by immunoSEQ multiplex PCR, and TCRdb holds only the in-frame ones, with some missing. The sample holds over 75,000 clones, roughly four fifths seen once. The sequenced sample consisted of PBMCs. The source of these receptors is a man aged 25-45 years in good health and CMV-seropositive. Both conserved end residues are part of each CDR3. D genes are given only for firm matches. A row's size may be missing; if present it is once, few, many or a size class.

V	D	size	J	CDR3	DNA
TRBV27	.	.	TRBJ2-3	CASKNRRPDTQYF	TGTGCCAGTAAGAATCGGAGGCCAGATACGCAGTATTTT
TRBV5-8	.	.	TRBJ1-5	CASSFRGRNQPQHF	TGTGCCAGCAGCTTCAGGGGACGCAATCAGCCCCAGCATTTT
TRBV27	.	.	TRBJ2-3	CASSFQRSTDTQYF	TGTGCCAGCAGTTTTCAGCGGAGCACAGATACGCAGTATTTT
TRBV30	.	few	TRBJ1-2	CAWTPYRDTYGYTF	TGTGCCTGGACTCCCTACAGGGATACCTATGGCTACACCTTC
TRBV7-9	.	.	TRBJ1-4	CASTPGNNEKLFF	TGTGCCAGCACCCCAGGGAATAATGAAAAACTGTTTTTT
TRBV7-6	.	once	TRBJ2-5	CASSLSRQETQYF	TGTGCCAGCAGCTTAAGCCGTCAAGAGACCCAGTACTTC
TRBV10-3	TRBD1	.	TRBJ2-1	CAISELGTGRNEQFF	TGTGCCATCAGTGAGCTTGGGACAGGTCGGAATGAGCAGTTCTTC
TRBV27	.	.	TRBJ2-5	CASSFSVRETQYF	TGTGCCAGCAGTTTCTCTGTCCGGGAGACCCAGTACTTC
TRBV7-8	.	few	TRBJ1-2	CASSHVQGFNYGYTF	TGTGCCAGCAGCCACGTACAGGGATTTAACTATGGCTACACCTTC
TRBV15	.	.	TRBJ2-5	CATSRGGGAETQYF	TGTGCCACCAGCAGAGGTGGGGGCGCAGAGACCCAGTACTTC
TRBV2	TRBD2	few	TRBJ2-7	CANQLAGDEQYF	TGTGCCAACCAACTAGCGGGAGACGAGCAGTACTTC
TRBV7-9	TRBD2	.	TRBJ2-7	CASSFGGGQGDYEQCF	TGTGCCAGCAGCTTCGGGGGGGGCCAGGGAGACTACGAGCAGTGCTTC
TRBV18	.	.	TRBJ1-3	CASSPGTSNTIYF	TGTGCCAGCTCACCAGGGACTTCAAACACCATATATTTT
TRBV5-1	.	few	TRBJ2-7	CASSEGRGEQYF	TGCGCCAGCAGCGAAGGCCGGGGCGAGCAGTACTTC
TRBV5-4	.	.	TRBJ2-2	CASSLVASRNTGELFF	TGTGCCAGCAGCTTGGTTGCTAGCAGGAACACCGGGGAGCTGTTTTTT
TRBV5-6	TRBD1	.	TRBJ2-1	CASSFQTGGYYNEQFF	TGTGCCAGCAGCTTTCAAACAGGGGGATACTACAATGAGCAGTTCTTC
TRBV18	.	.	TRBJ1-5	CASSQSGKSNQPQHF	TGTGCCAGCTCACAATCAGGGAAGAGCAATCAGCCCCAGCATTTT
TRBV28	TRBD2	once	TRBJ2-5	CAILRPGLALRQQYF	TGTGCCATCCTCCGGCCGGGACTAGCCCTACGGCAGCAGTACTTC
TRBV5-4	TRBD2	.	TRBJ2-3	CASSFGGELSTDTQYF	TGTGCCAGCAGCTTTGGGGGGGAGCTTAGCACAGATACGCAGTATTTT
TRBV4-3	TRBD1	.	TRBJ1-1	CASSLDRANTEAFF	TGCGCCAGCAGCCTGGACAGGGCCAACACTGAAGCTTTCTTT
TRBV12-5	TRBD1	.	TRBJ2-3	CASGLLTGRADTQYF	TGTGCTAGTGGTTTGTTGACAGGGAGAGCAGATACGCAGTATTTT
TRBV30	.	.	TRBJ2-2	CAWSAIFKEAGELFF	TGTGCCTGGAGCGCAATTTTTAAGGAGGCCGGGGAGCTGTTTTTT
TRBV27	TRBD2	.	TRBJ2-3	CASSFRPSGMRADTQYF	TGTGCCAGCAGTTTTCGTCCTAGCGGGATGAGAGCAGATACGCAGTATTTT
TRBV14	.	.	TRBJ2-1	CASSQSGHEQFF	TGTGCCAGCAGCCAATCAGGCCATGAGCAGTTCTTC
TRBV4-1	TRBD2	.	TRBJ2-7	CASSQDPSGRVYEQYF	TGCGCCAGCAGCCAAGATCCCAGCGGGAGGGTCTACGAGCAGTACTTC
TRBV6-5	.	.	TRBJ2-7	CASSGGGLYEQYF	TGTGCCAGCAGTGGAGGGGGCCTTTACGAGCAGTACTTC
TRBV5-5	TRBD1	.	TRBJ1-5	CASSRTGNSNQPQHF	TGTGCCAGCAGCCGGACAGGGAATAGCAATCAGCCCCAGCATTTT
TRBV14	TRBD1	.	TRBJ2-7	CASSQKGPGQGLEQYF	TGTGCCAGCAGCCAAAAAGGGCCGGGACAGGGGTTGGAGCAGTACTTC
TRBV30	TRBD2	.	TRBJ2-3	CAWSSGRPIPDTQYF	TGTGCCTGGTCTAGCGGGAGGCCAATCCCAGATACGCAGTATTTT
TRBV7-6	TRBD2	.	TRBJ2-7	CASSLLGGSSYEQYF	TGTGCCAGCAGCTTATTAGGCGGGAGCTCCTACGAGCAGTACTTC
TRBV12-5	.	.	TRBJ2-1	CASGLSADEQFF	TGTGCTAGTGGTTTGAGTGCGGATGAGCAGTTCTTC
TRBV7-8	TRBD2	.	TRBJ2-7	CASSLRGTRPDGEQYF	TGTGCCAGCAGCTTAAGGGGGACTAGGCCGGACGGCGAGCAGTACTTC
TRBV28	TRBD2	.	TRBJ2-5	CASHSSGTSGRQETQYF	TGTGCCAGCCATTCCTCCGGGACTAGCGGGAGACAAGAGACCCAGTACTTC
TRBV7-2	TRBD2	.	TRBJ2-4	CASSLNGLAGANGKNIQYF	TGTGCCAGCAGCTTAAACGGGCTAGCGGGAGCTAATGGCAAAAACATTCAGTACTTC
TRBV7-8	.	.	TRBJ1-3	CASSLASGAGNTIYF	TGTGCCAGCAGCTTAGCGTCGGGGGCTGGAAACACCATATATTTT
TRBV28	.	.	TRBJ2-1	CASRGGAQTNEQFF	TGTGCCAGCAGGGGGGGGGCCCAAACCAATGAGCAGTTCTTC
TRBV5-1	TRBD2	.	TRBJ2-2	CASSPTLSGRTNTGELFF	TGCGCCAGCAGCCCCACTCTTAGCGGGAGGACAAACACCGGGGAGCTGTTTTTT
TRBV6-5	TRBD1	once	TRBJ1-4	CASSYSGQSINEKLFF	TGTGCCAGCAGTTACTCGGGACAGAGCATAAATGAAAAACTGTTTTTT
TRBV5-1	TRBD1	.	TRBJ2-7	CASRLQGSNEQYF	TGCGCCAGCAGATTACAGGGGAGCAACGAGCAGTACTTC
TRBV5-1	TRBD2	.	TRBJ2-3	CASSSIMGSGRTTDTQYF	TGCGCCAGCAGCTCCATAATGGGTAGCGGGAGGACCACAGATACGCAGTATTTT
TRBV28	.	.	TRBJ1-1	CASSRLEGRTEAFF	TGTGCCAGCAGCCGCCTGGAGGGACGGACTGAAGCTTTCTTT
TRBV30	TRBD1	once	TRBJ1-5	CAWSAPSTGGFQPQHF	TGTGCCTGGAGTGCACCTAGCACAGGGGGCTTTCAGCCCCAGCATTTT